This TCR beta chain derives from a study of T-cell reconstitution after alpha-beta-depleted transplantation in children. This CDR3 contains 13 residues. The germline gives CDR1 DFQATT, CDR2 SNEGSKA (reference sequence). V shed 8 bases, J shed 4 bases, and the junction held 10 bases outside the gene matches. As it was prepared, the TCRbeta library received unique molecular identifiers. TCRdb used MiXCR to reprocess the PCR reads, holding one entry per CDR3 protein. The table lists 700,000 to 950,000 distinct CDR3 sequences, about 15% of them singletons. This clonotype was observed at least ten times. The antigen remains undetermined. Study outcomes and limitations: It was newly produced T cells that mostly accounted for T-cell counts and diversity one year after transplant.

The chain couples TRBV20-1 to TRBJ1-2, with 7 bases aligning to TRBD1. Specimen: PBMCs, mostly from graft donor cells, collected 360 days after TCRalphabeta/CD19-depleted stem cell transplant. The clonotype originates from a male patient between 10 and 17 years old who had a stem cell transplant for acute lymphoblastic leukemia, so the T cells may come from the graft donor. CDR3 bases: TGCAGTATCGTCGGACAGGTGATCTATGGCTACACCTTC. This sequence encodes CSIVGQVIYGYTF.